The present T cell receptor (beta chain) was sequenced within a study of molecular identifiers for immune sequencing clone quantification. As previously described, bulk TCR libraries were made using listed TCR primers. TCRdb recomputed calls from the PCR reads with MiXCR, one row per CDR3 protein. Among 62,000 or so distinct CDR3 sequences listed, roughly 18% were seen once. This clonotype has a count of ten or more. CDR1 is SGHRS, CDR2 YFSETQ, per germline. The V gene end was trimmed by 0 bases and the J gene end by 5 bases; junction bases not matched to a gene: 3. This CDR3 region has 15 residues. This clonotype originated in a human donor in good health. Some libraries in this study had Jurkat cell RNA spiked in. What was sequenced was naive CD8+ T cells from blood, with Jurkat cell RNA spiked in. Specified subset: FACS-sorted CD8+CD4-CCR7+CD45RA+ naive T cells. J is TRBJ2-5 and V is TRBV5-1; TRBD2 matches at 11 bases. The CDR3 coding sequence is TGCGCCAGCAGCTTGGCCACTAGCGGGAGCGAGACCCAGTACTTC. Translated: CASSLATSGSETQYF.